This TCR beta chain derives from a study of blood T cell repertoires in COVID-19. Germline V gives CDR1 SGHTS, CDR2 YDEGEE. Trimming removed 0 bases from V and 7 bases from J, with 7 bases in between. The CDR3 runs to 13 residues. Assay: immunoSEQ multiplex PCR; the TCRdb copy retains only in-frame clones and omits some. The repertoire has some 340,000 clones, 90% to 95% of them found once; the top ten carry approximately 4.1%. The sequence was collected from a woman aged 25 to 39 who had been exposed to COVID-19. The rearrangement links TRBV5-8 to TRBJ1-4; D is ambiguous. The sequencing input was PBMCs or T cells enriched from blood (not recorded which). The CDR3 DNA is TGTGCCAGCAGCTTGGCCGGGAGTGAAAAACTGTTTTTT. Its translation is CASSLAGSEKLFF.